This TCR beta chain was documented in a study of blood T cell repertoires in COVID-19. Study context: Acute and convalescent COVID-19 samples came from the United States, Italy and Spain. PBMCs, B-cell-depleted T cells, or T cells provided the cDNA or gDNA that made up the material.

Looked up from germline, CDR1 is MGHDK and CDR2 is SYGVNS. Between the trimmed V and J ends, which lost 0 bases and 7 bases, there was a span of 19 bases. The CDR3 loop spans 17 amino acids. Study processing details: Amplification of reference gene primers was used by the study to estimate nucleated cell counts. Clones were read by immunoSEQ multiplex PCR, and TCRdb kept only the in-frame ones, dropping some. That table is the source of V, J and clone size, and D and trimming were worked out from the DNA. Here the sample spans 40,000 to 55,000 clones, roughly 84% being singletons. The chain recombines TRBV25-1 with TRBJ2-1, with D perhaps matching TRBD2 (5 bases). Material: peripheral blood. The clonotype was recovered from a human donor in a cohort sampled during active COVID-19. CDR3: CASSEYGSVGIINEQFF. In nucleotides, the CDR3 is TGTGCCAGCAGTGAATATGGGAGCGTAGGAATTATTAATGAGCAGTTCTTC. The full variable domain, completed using reference TRBV25-1 and TRBJ2-1, is EADIYQTPRYLVIGTGKKITLECSQTMGHDKMYWYQQDPGMELHLIHYSYGVNSTEKGDLSSESTVSRIRTEHFPLTLESARPSHTSQYLCASSEYGSVGIINEQFFGPGTRLTVL.